This TCR beta chain was retrieved from a study of shared clonotypes between healthy human individuals. With 5 bases removed from V and 6 bases from J, the gap between germline ends came to 14 bases. This CDR3 is 14 amino acids long. CDR1 is SGHDN, CDR2 FVKESK, per germline. Genomic DNA of every subset was divided equally among multiple immunoSEQ plates. The assay was immunoSEQ multiplex PCR, and TCRdb's table has in-frame clones only and misses some. The sample consists of around 700,000 clones, roughly 70% of them appearing once. The sequence derives from a woman aged 25 to 45 in good health. Sequenced sample: memory CD4+ T cells sorted from blood. Subset here: CD45RA-negative fraction. The rearrangement links TRBV14 to TRBJ2-1, with a possible D match to TRBD2 (5 bases). The CDR3 nucleotides are TGTGCCAGCAGCGCCCAAAGCGGAGTCAATGAGCAGTTCTTC. This encodes CASSAQSGVNEQFF.